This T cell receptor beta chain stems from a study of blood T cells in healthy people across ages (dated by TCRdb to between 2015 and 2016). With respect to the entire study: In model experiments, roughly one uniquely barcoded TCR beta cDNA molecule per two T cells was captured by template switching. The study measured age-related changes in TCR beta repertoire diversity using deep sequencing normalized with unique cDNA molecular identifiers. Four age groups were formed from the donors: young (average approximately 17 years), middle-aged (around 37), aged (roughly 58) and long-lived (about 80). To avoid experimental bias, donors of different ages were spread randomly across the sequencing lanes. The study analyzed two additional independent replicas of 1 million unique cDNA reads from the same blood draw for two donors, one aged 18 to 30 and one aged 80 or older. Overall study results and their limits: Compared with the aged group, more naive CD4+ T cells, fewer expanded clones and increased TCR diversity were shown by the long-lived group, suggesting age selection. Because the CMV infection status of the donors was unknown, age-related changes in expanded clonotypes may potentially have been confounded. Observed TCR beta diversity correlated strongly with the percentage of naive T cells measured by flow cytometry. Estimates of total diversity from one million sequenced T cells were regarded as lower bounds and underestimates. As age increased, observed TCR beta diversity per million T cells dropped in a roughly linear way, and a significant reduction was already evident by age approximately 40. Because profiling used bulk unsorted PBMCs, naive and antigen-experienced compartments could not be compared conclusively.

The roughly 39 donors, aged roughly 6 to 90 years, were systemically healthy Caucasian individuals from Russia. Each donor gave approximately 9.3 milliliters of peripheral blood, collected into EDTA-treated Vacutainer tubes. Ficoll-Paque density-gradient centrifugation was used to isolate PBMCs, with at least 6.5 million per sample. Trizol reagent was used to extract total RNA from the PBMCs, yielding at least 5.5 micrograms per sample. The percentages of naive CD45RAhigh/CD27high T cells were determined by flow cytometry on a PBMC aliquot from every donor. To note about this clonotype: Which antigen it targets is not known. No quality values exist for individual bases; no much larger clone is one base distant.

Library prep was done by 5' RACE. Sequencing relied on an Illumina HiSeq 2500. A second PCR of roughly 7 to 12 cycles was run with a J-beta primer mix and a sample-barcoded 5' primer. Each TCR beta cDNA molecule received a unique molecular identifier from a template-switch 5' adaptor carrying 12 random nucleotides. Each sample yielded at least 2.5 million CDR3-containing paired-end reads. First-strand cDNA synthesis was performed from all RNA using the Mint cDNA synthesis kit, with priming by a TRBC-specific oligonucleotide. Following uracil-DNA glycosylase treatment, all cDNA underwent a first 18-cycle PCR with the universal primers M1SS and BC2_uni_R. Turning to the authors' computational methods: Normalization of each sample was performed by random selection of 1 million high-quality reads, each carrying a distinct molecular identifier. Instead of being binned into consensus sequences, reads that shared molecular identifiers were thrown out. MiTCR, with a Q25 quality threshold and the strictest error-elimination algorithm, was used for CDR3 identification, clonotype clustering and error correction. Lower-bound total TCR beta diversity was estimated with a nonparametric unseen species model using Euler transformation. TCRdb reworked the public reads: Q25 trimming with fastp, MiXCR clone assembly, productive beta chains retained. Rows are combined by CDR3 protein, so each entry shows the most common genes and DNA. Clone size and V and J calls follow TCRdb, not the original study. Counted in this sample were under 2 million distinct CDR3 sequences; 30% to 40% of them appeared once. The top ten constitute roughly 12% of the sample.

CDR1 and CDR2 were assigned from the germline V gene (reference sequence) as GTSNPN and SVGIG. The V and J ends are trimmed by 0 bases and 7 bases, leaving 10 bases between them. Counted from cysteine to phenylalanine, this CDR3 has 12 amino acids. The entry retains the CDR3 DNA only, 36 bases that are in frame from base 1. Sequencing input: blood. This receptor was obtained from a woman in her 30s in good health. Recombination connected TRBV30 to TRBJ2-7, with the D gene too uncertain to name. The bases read TGTGCCTGGAGTGTATTATCGGAAGAGCAGTACTTC. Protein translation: CAWSVLSEEQYF.